This T cell receptor beta chain was profiled in a study of T cells in Graves' hyperthyroidism and ophthalmopathy. Whole-study results and caveats: Among clonotypes expanded in thyroid above 0.001, most were also found in blood.

Exclusion criteria comprised uncontrolled infection, other autoimmune disease, pregnancy or lactation. A roughly 10 ml volume of fresh peripheral blood provided the PBMCs. In the case of this clonotype: Its antigen remains unknown.

CDR3 length equals 15 residues. The J segment lost 6 bases and the V segment lost 6 bases, leaving 11 bases of the junction unmatched. Germline assignment: CDR1 ENHRY and CDR2 SYGVKD. The source material, RNA transcripts, was used to amplify TCR beta CDR3 regions. When the TCR CDR3 underwent first-round RT-PCR, the HTBI primer set was used. TCRdb fed the multiplex PCR reads into MiXCR, producing one record per CDR3 protein. The profile shows some 760,000 distinct CDR3 sequences, 13% to 15% of them singletons. The receptor was derived from a woman aged 18-29 years with Graves' hyperthyroidism. V is TRBV10-3 and J is TRBJ2-1; 7 bases are shared with TRBD2. The material sequenced was blood. The CDR3 here is CAIRMTSTASNEQFF. The CDR3 DNA follows: TGTGCCATCAGGATGACTAGCACGGCCTCCAATGAGCAGTTCTTC.